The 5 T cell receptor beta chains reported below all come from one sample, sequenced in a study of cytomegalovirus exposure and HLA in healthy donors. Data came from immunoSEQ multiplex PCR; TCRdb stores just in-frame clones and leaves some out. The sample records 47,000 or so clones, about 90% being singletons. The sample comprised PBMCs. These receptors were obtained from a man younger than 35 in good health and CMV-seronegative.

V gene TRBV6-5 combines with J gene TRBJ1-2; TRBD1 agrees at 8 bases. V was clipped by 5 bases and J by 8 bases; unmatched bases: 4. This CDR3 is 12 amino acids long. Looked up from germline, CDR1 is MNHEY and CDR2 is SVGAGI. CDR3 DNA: TGTGCCAGCAGTCATGACAGGGGCGGCTACACCTTC. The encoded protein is CASSHDRGGYTF.

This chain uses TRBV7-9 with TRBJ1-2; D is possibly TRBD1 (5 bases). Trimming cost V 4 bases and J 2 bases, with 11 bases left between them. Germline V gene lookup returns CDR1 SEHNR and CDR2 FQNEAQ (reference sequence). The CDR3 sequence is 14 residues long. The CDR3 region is CASSSREANYGYTF. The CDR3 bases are TGTGCCAGCAGCTCCAGGGAGGCCAACTATGGCTACACCTTC. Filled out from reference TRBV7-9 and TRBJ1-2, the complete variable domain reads DTGVSQNPRHKITKRGQNVTFRCDPISEHNRLYWYRQTLGQGPEFLTYFQNEAQLEKSRLLSDRFSAERPKGSFSTLEIQRTEQGDSAMYLCASSSREANYGYTFGSGTRLTVV.

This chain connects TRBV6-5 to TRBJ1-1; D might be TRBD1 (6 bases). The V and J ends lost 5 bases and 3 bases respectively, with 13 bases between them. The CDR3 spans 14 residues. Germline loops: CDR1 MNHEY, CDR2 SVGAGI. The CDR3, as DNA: TGTGCCAGCAGTGGTGGGAACAGGGACACTGAAGCTTTCTTT. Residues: CASSGGNRDTEAFF.

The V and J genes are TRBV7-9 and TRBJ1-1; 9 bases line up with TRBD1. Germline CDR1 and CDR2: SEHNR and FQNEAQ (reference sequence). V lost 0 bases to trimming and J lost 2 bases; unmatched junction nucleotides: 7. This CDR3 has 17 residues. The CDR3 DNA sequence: TGTGCCAGCAGCTTAGCGTGGGACAGGGTTCTAAACACTGAAGCTTTCTTT. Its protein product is CASSLAWDRVLNTEAFF.

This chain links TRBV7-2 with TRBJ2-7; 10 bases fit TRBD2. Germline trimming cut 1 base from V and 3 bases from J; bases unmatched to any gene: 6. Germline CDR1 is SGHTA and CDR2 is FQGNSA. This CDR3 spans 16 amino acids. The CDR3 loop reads CASSLVLAGQHYEQYF. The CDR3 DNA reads TGTGCCAGCAGCTTAGTACTAGCGGGGCAACACTACGAGCAGTACTTC. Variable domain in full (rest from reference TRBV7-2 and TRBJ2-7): GAGVSQSPSNKVTEKGKDVELRCDPISGHTALYWYRQSLGQGLEFLIYFQGNSAPDKSGLPSDRFSAERTGGSVSTLTIQRTQQEDSAVYLCASSLVLAGQHYEQYFGPGTRLTVT.